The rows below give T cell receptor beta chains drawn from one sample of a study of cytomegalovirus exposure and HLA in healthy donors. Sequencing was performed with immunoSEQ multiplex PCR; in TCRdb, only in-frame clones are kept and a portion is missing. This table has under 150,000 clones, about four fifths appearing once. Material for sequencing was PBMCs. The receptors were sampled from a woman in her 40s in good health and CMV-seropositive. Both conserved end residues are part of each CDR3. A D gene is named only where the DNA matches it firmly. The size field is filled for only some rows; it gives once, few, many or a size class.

cdr3_nt: TGTGCCAGCAGTTTATCGATATCGGGGGAGCAGTACTTC
cdr3_aa: CASSLSISGEQYF
d_call: .
j_call: TRBJ2-7
v_call: TRBV27
clone_size: .

cdr3_nt: TGTGCCAGTAGTTTCCAACAGGGTCAGCCCCAGCATTTT
cdr3_aa: CASSFQQGQPQHF
d_call: .
j_call: TRBJ1-5
v_call: TRBV19
clone_size: few

cdr3_nt: TGTGCCTCCGGTAGCAGGGGCTACGAGCAGTACTTC
cdr3_aa: CASGSRGYEQYF
d_call: .
j_call: TRBJ2-7
v_call: TRBV30
clone_size: .

cdr3_nt: TGCGCCAGCAGCATTACAGGCGATTATAACTATGGCTACACCTTC
cdr3_aa: CASSITGDYNYGYTF
d_call: .
j_call: TRBJ1-2
v_call: TRBV5-1
clone_size: .

cdr3_nt: TGCGCCAGCAGCTCCGACTATGCCTACGAGCAGTACTTC
cdr3_aa: CASSSDYAYEQYF
d_call: .
j_call: TRBJ2-7
v_call: TRBV5-1
clone_size: .

cdr3_nt: TGCGCCAGCAGCCAAGTAGGAATACTAGCGGTCGGAGGCGACGAGCAGTACTTC
cdr3_aa: CASSQVGILAVGGDEQYF
d_call: TRBD2
j_call: TRBJ2-7
v_call: TRBV4-1
clone_size: .

cdr3_nt: TGCGCCAGCAGCTTGAACTCGGCCGGCGTTCGGACTTACAATGAGCAGTTCTTC
cdr3_aa: CASSLNSAGVRTYNEQFF
d_call: .
j_call: TRBJ2-1
v_call: TRBV5-1
clone_size: .

cdr3_nt: TGTGCCAGCAGTGAAGGGACAGGGGCCAAAAACATTCAGTACTTC
cdr3_aa: CASSEGTGAKNIQYF
d_call: TRBD1
j_call: TRBJ2-4
v_call: TRBV6-1
clone_size: .

cdr3_nt: TGTGCCAGCAGTCCCCGTCGGGACTCGCAGTACTTC
cdr3_aa: CASSPRRDSQYF
d_call: .
j_call: TRBJ2-7
v_call: TRBV28
clone_size: .

cdr3_nt: TGTGCCAGCAGTTCCTCTAGAGGGAGGCAGTATTTT
cdr3_aa: CASSSSRGRQYF
d_call: .
j_call: TRBJ2-3
v_call: TRBV6-5
clone_size: .

cdr3_nt: TGCGCCAGCAGCTTGGGCGGGAGTGGCACAGATACGCAGTATTTT
cdr3_aa: CASSLGGSGTDTQYF
d_call: TRBD2
j_call: TRBJ2-3
v_call: TRBV5-1
clone_size: .

cdr3_nt: TGCAGCGTTGGAAGGGACAGGGAGGGTGAAAAACTGTTTTTT
cdr3_aa: CSVGRDREGEKLFF
d_call: TRBD1
j_call: TRBJ1-4
v_call: TRBV29-1
clone_size: .

cdr3_nt: TGTGCCAGCAGGAAGGACTGGTACAATGAGCAGTTCTTC
cdr3_aa: CASRKDWYNEQFF
d_call: .
j_call: TRBJ2-1
v_call: TRBV27
clone_size: .

cdr3_nt: TGTGCCAGCAGCGTACTAGCGCTGAACACCGGGGAGCTGTTTTTT
cdr3_aa: CASSVLALNTGELFF
d_call: .
j_call: TRBJ2-2
v_call: TRBV9
clone_size: once

cdr3_nt: TGTGCCAGTAGTGCGCGTGAACAAGAGACCCAGTACTTC
cdr3_aa: CASSAREQETQYF
d_call: .
j_call: TRBJ2-5
v_call: TRBV19
clone_size: once

cdr3_nt: TGTGCCAGCAGCCGGGACTGGACTAGCACAGATACGCAGTATTTT
cdr3_aa: CASSRDWTSTDTQYF
d_call: .
j_call: TRBJ2-3
v_call: TRBV4-2
clone_size: few

cdr3_nt: TGTGCCTGTTACATTCGGGATTGGACAGGGAATAACTATGGCTACACCTTC
cdr3_aa: CACYIRDWTGNNYGYTF
d_call: TRBD1
j_call: TRBJ1-2
v_call: TRBV30
clone_size: .

cdr3_nt: TGTGCCAGCAGCACCGCACCGGGACAGGGGGCGGAGACCCAGTACTTC
cdr3_aa: CASSTAPGQGAETQYF
d_call: TRBD1
j_call: TRBJ2-5
v_call: TRBV5-5
clone_size: .

cdr3_nt: TGTGCCAGCAGCTTAGGGAGCGGGACCGGGCACAATGAGCAGTTCTTC
cdr3_aa: CASSLGSGTGHNEQFF
d_call: TRBD2
j_call: TRBJ2-1
v_call: TRBV11-2
clone_size: .

cdr3_nt: TGTGCCAGCAGTGAATCATTCCTAGCGGGAGGAGGGACAGATACGCAGTATTTT
cdr3_aa: CASSESFLAGGGTDTQYF
d_call: TRBD2
j_call: TRBJ2-3
v_call: TRBV6-1
clone_size: .

cdr3_nt: TGTGCCAGCAGCTTATGGCCAGGGGACTACGAGCAGTACTTC
cdr3_aa: CASSLWPGDYEQYF
d_call: .
j_call: TRBJ2-7
v_call: TRBV7-2
clone_size: .

cdr3_nt: TGTGCCAGCAGCGTAAGGGGGACTAGCTCCAATGAGCAGTTCTTC
cdr3_aa: CASSVRGTSSNEQFF
d_call: TRBD2
j_call: TRBJ2-1
v_call: TRBV9
clone_size: .

cdr3_nt: TGTGCCAGCAACCGACACCCTCAAGAGACCCAGTACTTC
cdr3_aa: CASNRHPQETQYF
d_call: .
j_call: TRBJ2-5
v_call: TRBV28
clone_size: .

cdr3_nt: TGTGCCAGCAGTTTAGCTCCGACGGGGGATACGCAGTATTTT
cdr3_aa: CASSLAPTGDTQYF
d_call: .
j_call: TRBJ2-3
v_call: TRBV28
clone_size: once

cdr3_nt: TGTGCCAGCACCCCGGGTAGCGGAGCGAACACCGGGGAGCTGTTTTTT
cdr3_aa: CASTPGSGANTGELFF
d_call: .
j_call: TRBJ2-2
v_call: TRBV7-3
clone_size: .

cdr3_nt: TGTGCCAGCAGCGTCGGCGGGTCCTACGAGCAGTACTTC
cdr3_aa: CASSVGGSYEQYF
d_call: .
j_call: TRBJ2-7
v_call: TRBV11-2
clone_size: .

cdr3_nt: TGTGCCAGCAGCTTAGATAGTGGGGGACTAGCGGGATCAGAGCAGTTCTTC
cdr3_aa: CASSLDSGGLAGSEQFF
d_call: TRBD2
j_call: TRBJ2-1
v_call: TRBV11-3
clone_size: .

cdr3_nt: TGCAGTGCTAGGGGACAGCCCCAGTTCTTC
cdr3_aa: CSARGQPQFF
d_call: TRBD1
j_call: TRBJ2-1
v_call: TRBV20-1
clone_size: few

cdr3_nt: TGCGCCAGCAGCGAGTACAATGAGCAGTTCTTC
cdr3_aa: CASSEYNEQFF
d_call: .
j_call: TRBJ2-1
v_call: TRBV5-1
clone_size: .

cdr3_nt: TGTGCCAGCAATTGGGCTAGTAATCAGGGTACGCAGTATTTT
cdr3_aa: CASNWASNQGTQYF
d_call: .
j_call: TRBJ2-3
v_call: TRBV6-1
clone_size: .

cdr3_nt: TGTGCCAGCAGTCAAAATCCGGGACTAGCGGGAGTGGGGGATACGCAGTATTTT
cdr3_aa: CASSQNPGLAGVGDTQYF
d_call: TRBD2
j_call: TRBJ2-3
v_call: TRBV7-2
clone_size: .

cdr3_nt: TGTGCCAGTGGAAAACCGGGACAGGTTTATGGCTACACCTTC
cdr3_aa: CASGKPGQVYGYTF
d_call: TRBD1
j_call: TRBJ1-2
v_call: TRBV19
clone_size: .

cdr3_nt: TGCGCCAGCAGACCGGGACAGCTCTCCTACGAGCAGTACTTC
cdr3_aa: CASRPGQLSYEQYF
d_call: TRBD1
j_call: TRBJ2-7
v_call: TRBV5-1
clone_size: .

cdr3_nt: TGTGCCAGCAGCTTATGGTCGGGAAACGGCGGCGAGCAGTACTTC
cdr3_aa: CASSLWSGNGGEQYF
d_call: .
j_call: TRBJ2-7
v_call: TRBV11-2
clone_size: .

cdr3_nt: TGTGCCAGTAGTCTCGTTGGGACAGGGCTTTTCGAGCAGTACTTC
cdr3_aa: CASSLVGTGLFEQYF
d_call: TRBD1
j_call: TRBJ2-7
v_call: TRBV19
clone_size: .

cdr3_nt: TGTGCCAGCAGTGAGCGGGCAGAGTCCTACGAGCAGTACTTC
cdr3_aa: CASSERAESYEQYF
d_call: .
j_call: TRBJ2-7
v_call: TRBV6-5
clone_size: few

cdr3_nt: TGTGCCAGCAGCTCCCCAGGGGGGTTAACTGAAGCTTTCTTT
cdr3_aa: CASSSPGGLTEAFF
d_call: TRBD1
j_call: TRBJ1-1
v_call: TRBV7-9
clone_size: few

cdr3_nt: TGTGCCAGCAGCAAAGGGGACAGGGTAACCTACGAGCAGTACTTC
cdr3_aa: CASSKGDRVTYEQYF
d_call: .
j_call: TRBJ2-7
v_call: TRBV21-1
clone_size: .

cdr3_nt: TGTGCCAGCAGCCCGCGAGGGGGGGCGGTGAACACTGAAGCTTTCTTT
cdr3_aa: CASSPRGGAVNTEAFF
d_call: .
j_call: TRBJ1-1
v_call: TRBV7-2
clone_size: few

cdr3_nt: TGTGCCAGCAGCCTATCTCGACTAGCGGGAACTGGGGCCAACGTCCTGACTTTC
cdr3_aa: CASSLSRLAGTGANVLTF
d_call: TRBD2
j_call: TRBJ2-6
v_call: TRBV11-1
clone_size: few

cdr3_nt: TGCGCCAGCAGCTTGCCAGGGGGGTACCAAGAGACCCAGTACTTC
cdr3_aa: CASSLPGGYQETQYF
d_call: .
j_call: TRBJ2-5
v_call: TRBV5-1
clone_size: .

cdr3_nt: TGTGCCACGCGGACAGGGAACTATGGCTACACCTTC
cdr3_aa: CATRTGNYGYTF
d_call: TRBD1
j_call: TRBJ1-2
v_call: TRBV19
clone_size: .

cdr3_nt: TGCGCCAGCAGGCGACAAACGAACACCGGGGAGCTGTTTTTT
cdr3_aa: CASRRQTNTGELFF
d_call: .
j_call: TRBJ2-2
v_call: TRBV10-2
clone_size: few

cdr3_nt: TGTGCCAGCAGCCTGGGACAGGGGGCTTCCTACGAGCAGTACTTC
cdr3_aa: CASSLGQGASYEQYF
d_call: TRBD1
j_call: TRBJ2-7
v_call: TRBV28
clone_size: .

cdr3_nt: TGTGCCAGCAGCTTGTCTACAGGGGGGCTTCATGAGCAGTTCTTC
cdr3_aa: CASSLSTGGLHEQFF
d_call: TRBD1
j_call: TRBJ2-1
v_call: TRBV5-4
clone_size: .

cdr3_nt: TGTGCCAGCAGCCCCTTCCGGACAGGGGGCTCCTACGAGCAGTACTTC
cdr3_aa: CASSPFRTGGSYEQYF
d_call: TRBD1
j_call: TRBJ2-7
v_call: TRBV5-6
clone_size: .

cdr3_nt: TGTGCCAGCAGTCTGGGGACTGACACCGGGGAGCTGTTTTTT
cdr3_aa: CASSLGTDTGELFF
d_call: .
j_call: TRBJ2-2
v_call: TRBV27
clone_size: once

cdr3_nt: TGTGCCAGCAGCTTTAAAGACAGTCACAATCAGCCCCAGCATTTT
cdr3_aa: CASSFKDSHNQPQHF
d_call: .
j_call: TRBJ1-5
v_call: TRBV6-5
clone_size: once

cdr3_nt: TGTGCCAGCAGCGTAGACCGGGAATCGCAGTATTTT
cdr3_aa: CASSVDRESQYF
d_call: .
j_call: TRBJ2-3
v_call: TRBV9
clone_size: .